This is a list of T cell receptor beta chains from one sample in a study of shared clonotypes between healthy human individuals. Measured with immunoSEQ multiplex PCR; TCRdb has only the in-frame clones, and not every one. The sample holds about 580,000 clones; roughly 98% are singletons and the top ten take approximately 0.33%. Sequencing was done on a sample of naive CD8+ T cells sorted from blood. These receptors originate from a young man in good health. CDR3s include the opening cysteine and the closing phenylalanine or tryptophan. A D gene is named only where the DNA matches it firmly. Some rows mark clone size as missing; the rest say once, few, many or name a class of expanded clone.

j_call clone_size v_call d_call cdr3_aa cdr3_nt
TRBJ1-2 - TRBV25-1 - CASSDQGEPGGNYGYTF TGTGCCAGCAGTGACCAGGGTGAGCCCGGGGGAAACTATGGCTACACCTTC
TRBJ1-2 - TRBV29-1 - CSVAEVGGYGYTF TGCAGCGTTGCCGAGGTAGGGGGCTATGGCTACACCTTC
TRBJ2-3 - TRBV14 - CASSQDWRGLSTDTQYF TGTGCCAGCAGCCAAGATTGGCGCGGTCTGTCCACAGATACGCAGTATTTT
TRBJ2-3 - TRBV28 - CASSSLETSLGGTDTQYF TGTGCCAGCAGTTCCCTAGAGACTTCCCTCGGGGGCACAGATACGCAGTATTTT
TRBJ2-1 - TRBV25-1 - CASRGAGSSYNEQFF TGTGCCAGCAGGGGCGCGGGGAGCTCCTACAATGAGCAGTTCTTC
TRBJ2-7 - TRBV27 - CASSLFRVGYEQYF TGTGCCAGCAGTTTATTCAGGGTCGGGTACGAGCAGTACTTC
TRBJ2-4 - TRBV27 TRBD1 CASTTGDRDIQYF TGTGCCAGCACAACAGGGGATCGGGACATTCAGTACTTC
TRBJ2-7 - TRBV7-9 TRBD1 CASSQDRAWEQYF TGTGCCAGCAGCCAGGACAGGGCGTGGGAGCAGTACTTC
TRBJ2-7 - TRBV9 - CASSPEGGLSSYEQYF TGTGCCAGCAGCCCAGAGGGGGGGCTTAGCTCCTACGAGCAGTACTTC
TRBJ2-7 - TRBV10-3 TRBD2 CAISEGLAGAREQYF TGTGCCATCAGTGAGGGACTAGCGGGAGCAAGGGAGCAGTACTTC
TRBJ2-7 - TRBV7-9 TRBD1 CASSSLSTTGAEDEQYF TGTGCCAGCAGCTCCTTATCTACGACAGGGGCAGAGGACGAGCAGTACTTC
TRBJ1-1 once TRBV27 TRBD1 CASSGQGTEAFF TGTGCCAGCAGTGGACAGGGGACTGAAGCTTTCTTT
TRBJ2-7 - TRBV28 TRBD2 CASSFTPSQREYEQYF TGTGCCAGCAGTTTCACACCATCACAGCGGGAGTACGAGCAGTACTTC
TRBJ2-7 - TRBV27 TRBD1 CASSPGTGGYYEQYF TGTGCCAGCAGTCCCGGGACAGGGGGCTACTACGAGCAGTACTTC
TRBJ2-5 - TRBV10-3 - CAISESRSFQETQYF TGTGCCATCAGTGAGTCGAGGTCTTTCCAAGAGACCCAGTACTTC
TRBJ1-2 - TRBV4-3 - CASSQAPAVWGNYGYTF TGCGCCAGCAGCCAGGCCCCGGCCGTATGGGGAAACTATGGCTACACCTTC
TRBJ1-5 - TRBV19 - CASSISGDSNQPQHF TGTGCCAGTAGTATCTCGGGGGATAGCAATCAGCCCCAGCATTTT
TRBJ2-1 - TRBV13 TRBD2 CASSSGPGLAGGPFQFF TGTGCCAGCAGCTCCGGGCCGGGACTAGCGGGAGGGCCATTTCAGTTCTTC
TRBJ2-7 - TRBV7-2 - CASSPSGFEGTYEQYF TGTGCCAGCAGCCCATCAGGTTTTGAGGGAACATACGAGCAGTACTTC
TRBJ2-7 once TRBV7-6 - CASSLDGYYEQYF TGTGCCAGCAGCTTAGACGGTTACTACGAGCAGTACTTC
TRBJ2-2 once TRBV4-2 - CASHQGPGELFF TGTGCCAGCCACCAAGGGCCCGGGGAGCTGTTTTTT
TRBJ2-2 - TRBV9 TRBD2 CASSEAGGSNTGELFF TGTGCCAGCAGTGAGGCGGGAGGGTCGAACACCGGGGAGCTGTTTTTT
TRBJ1-2 - TRBV7-8 - CAAAQEGRRGYGYTF TGTGCGGCAGCGCAAGAAGGCCGGCGTGGCTATGGCTACACCTTC
TRBJ2-7 - TRBV7-6 TRBD2 CASSPREGSYEQYF TGTGCCAGCAGCCCACGGGAGGGCTCCTACGAGCAGTACTTC
TRBJ1-2 - TRBV2 TRBD1 CASSETRDSFNYGYTF TGTGCCAGCAGTGAAACTAGGGACAGTTTTAACTATGGCTACACCTTC
TRBJ2-1 - TRBV9 - CASSPPEDYNEQFF TGTGCCAGCAGCCCCCCGGAGGATTACAATGAGCAGTTCTTC
TRBJ2-1 - TRBV27 TRBD2 CASSELAGGPNNEQFF TGTGCCAGCAGTGAACTAGCGGGAGGGCCCAACAATGAGCAGTTCTTC
TRBJ2-5 - TRBV2 TRBD1 CASSTPTGARETQYF TGTGCCAGCAGTACCCCGACAGGGGCGCGGGAGACCCAGTACTTC
TRBJ1-5 - TRBV18 TRBD1 CASSPGQGADQLQHF TGTGCCAGCTCACCGGGACAGGGGGCCGATCAGCTCCAGCATTTT
TRBJ2-2 - TRBV29-1 - CSVRTGRGELFF TGCAGCGTTAGGACCGGGCGAGGAGAGCTGTTTTTT
TRBJ1-1 - TRBV9 TRBD1 CASSEGQGAEAFF TGTGCCAGCAGCGAGGGACAGGGCGCTGAAGCTTTCTTT
TRBJ2-1 - TRBV10-1 TRBD2 CASSDSGRANEQFF TGCGCCAGCAGTGATAGCGGGAGGGCCAATGAGCAGTTCTTC
TRBJ1-1 - TRBV9 - CASSVDGEAEAFF TGTGCCAGCAGCGTAGATGGGGAGGCTGAAGCTTTCTTT
TRBJ2-2 - TRBV19 - CASRQTGELFF TGTGCCAGTAGACAGACCGGGGAGCTGTTTTTT
TRBJ2-3 once TRBV7-2 TRBD2 CASSSSPGRARDTQYF TGTGCCAGCAGCTCCTCCCCAGGGAGGGCGCGAGATACGCAGTATTTT
TRBJ2-7 - TRBV7-9 TRBD2 CASSSISGRGSYEQYF TGTGCCAGCAGCTCGATTAGCGGGCGGGGTTCCTACGAGCAGTACTTC
TRBJ2-3 - TRBV10-1 TRBD2 CASSESGGRATDTQYF TGCGCCAGCAGTGAGTCCGGGGGGAGGGCCACAGATACGCAGTATTTT
TRBJ2-7 - TRBV18 TRBD1 CASSSRQGVYEQYF TGTGCCAGCTCATCTAGACAGGGGGTGTACGAGCAGTACTTC
TRBJ1-1 - TRBV10-3 TRBD1 CAISGGQLEAFF TGTGCCATCAGTGGGGGACAGCTTGAAGCTTTCTTT
TRBJ2-1 - TRBV27 TRBD1 CASRNPGTEVNEQFF TGTGCCAGCAGGAACCCCGGGACAGAAGTCAATGAGCAGTTCTTC
TRBJ1-1 - TRBV27 - CASSLGTEAFF TGTGCCAGCAGTTTGGGAACTGAAGCTTTCTTT
TRBJ2-1 - TRBV27 - CASSPWTGYNEQFF TGTGCCAGCAGTCCCTGGACGGGGTACAATGAGCAGTTCTTC
TRBJ2-1 - TRBV27 - CASSEGSVNEQFF TGTGCCAGCTCTGAGGGCTCCGTCAATGAGCAGTTCTTC
TRBJ2-7 - TRBV6-5 TRBD1 CASSDRVDYEQYF TGTGCCAGCAGTGACAGGGTAGACTACGAGCAGTACTTC
TRBJ2-7 - TRBV10-2 TRBD1 CASRDRVYEQYF TGCGCCAGCAGGGACAGGGTTTACGAGCAGTACTTC
TRBJ2-7 - TRBV12-5 - CASAPNSYLREQYF TGTGCTAGTGCCCCCAACAGCTACCTACGAGAGCAGTACTTC
TRBJ2-7 - TRBV9 TRBD1 CASSAGTGLDSYEQYF TGTGCCAGCAGCGCCGGGACAGGCCTTGACTCCTACGAGCAGTACTTC
TRBJ2-7 - TRBV10-1 - CASSENPLLEQYF TGCGCCAGCAGTGAGAATCCGCTCCTCGAGCAGTACTTC
TRBJ2-1 - TRBV12-5 TRBD2 CASAYLASGSDEQFF TGTGCTAGTGCCTATTTAGCTAGCGGGAGCGATGAGCAGTTCTTC
TRBJ1-1 - TRBV5-1 - CASNSVGIMVENTEAFF TGCGCCAGCAACTCTGTGGGCATTATGGTGGAGAACACTGAAGCTTTCTTT
TRBJ2-7 - TRBV5-1 - CASSPGRVGSTYEQYF TGCGCCAGCAGCCCGGGGCGGGTCGGCAGTACCTACGAGCAGTACTTC
TRBJ2-7 - TRBV5-1 TRBD1 CASSFPGQGIDDRYF TGCGCCAGCAGTTTTCCGGGACAGGGGATCGATGATCGGTACTTC
TRBJ2-1 - TRBV11-2 - CASSLKYKDRPSLF TGTGCCAGCAGCTTAAAGTATAAGGATCGGCCATCCCTCTTC
TRBJ2-3 - TRBV10-3 - CAISELAAEITDTQYF TGTGCCATCAGTGAGCTCGCGGCGGAGATCACAGATACGCAGTATTTT
TRBJ2-3 - TRBV27 - CASSLIRAPSTDTQYF TGTGCCAGCAGTCTCATCCGTGCGCCGAGCACAGATACGCAGTATTTT